The 6 T cell receptor beta chains below come from one sample, sequenced in a study of T-cell memory formation after mild COVID-19 (dated by TCRdb to the early 2020s). The library was generated by 5' RACE. For sequencing, an Illumina NovaSeq 6000 was employed. The public reads were reanalyzed by TCRdb: fastp trimming at Q25, MiXCR alignment, in-frame beta chains only. Duplicate CDR3 protein sequences are folded into a single record with the most common DNA and genes. Within this sample are almost 550,000 distinct CDR3 sequences, with 20% of them counted one time only. The ten largest make up around 12% of the sample. The sample was PBMCs or a T cell subset sorted from them (not recorded which). The receptors were sampled from an adult woman who had mild COVID-19 (a few samples of this study predate the infection). The sample titles of this study are shuffled in the database, so cell type and time point are left out; the donor was told from shared clones.

This chain uses TRBV5-6 with TRBJ1-4, with D possibly TRBD1 on 5 matching bases. Germline CDR1 SGHDT, CDR2 YYEEEE. Deletions cut 4 bases from V and 3 bases from J, with 10 bases between. The CDR3 extends over 14 amino acids. The CDR3 loop is CASSPGGSNEKLFF. As DNA, the CDR3 is TGTGCCAGCAGCCCCGGGGGGTCTAATGAAAAACTGTTTTTT. The variable domain in full, with the rest retrieved from reference TRBV5-6 and TRBJ1-4, is DAGVTQSPTHLIKTRGQQVTLRCSPKSGHDTVSWYQQALGQGPQFIFQYYEEEERQRGNFPDRFSGHQFPNYSSELNVNALLLGDSALYLCASSPGGSNEKLFFGSGTQLSVL.

CDR3 loop: CASSLAPGLQVYNEQFF. CDR3 DNA sequence: TGTGCCAGCAGTTTAGCGCCAGGGCTTCAAGTTTACAATGAGCAGTTCTTC. The chain carries TRBV12-3 or TRBV12-4 and TRBJ2-1; possibly TRBD1 for D (5 bases). This CDR3 region has 17 residues. V was pared by 0 bases and J by 4 bases, with 16 bases between.

This clonotype was detected many times. The V call is TRBV5-4, the J call TRBJ2-5; a possible D gene is TRBD2 (6 bases). Trimming pared 6 bases from V and 4 bases from J, leaving 19 bases between. Germline V gene sequence: CDR1 SGHNT, CDR2 YYREEE (reference sequence). The CDR3 consists of 15 residues. The CDR3 region has the DNA TGTGCCAGCACCCCCGGAGGGCAGGGAGGAGAGACCCAGTACTTC. Translation: CASTPGGQGGETQYF.

The CDR3 nucleotides are TGCGCCAGCAGCCCCGACAGGGTATTAGAGACCCAGTACTTC. Amino acids: CASSPDRVLETQYF. J is TRBJ2-5 and V is TRBV5-1; 7 bases map to TRBD1. From germline, CDR1 is SGHRS and CDR2 YFSETQ. V dropped 4 bases and J dropped 4; count of bases not matched to a gene: 7. This CDR3 has 14 residues. The full variable domain, with the rest looked up from reference TRBV5-1 and TRBJ2-5, is KAGVTQTPRYLIKTRGQQVTLSCSPISGHRSVSWYQQTPGQGLQFLFEYFSETQRNKGNFPGRFSGRQFSNSRSEMNVSTLELGDSALYLCASSPDRVLETQYFGPGTRLLVL.

This clonotype was picked up a small number of times. CDR3 sequence reads: CASSLWLAGGAGELFF. The CDR3 DNA sequence: TGTGCCAGCAGTTTATGGCTAGCGGGAGGGGCCGGGGAGCTGTTTTTT. The chain carries TRBV12-3 or TRBV12-4 and TRBJ2-2; the match to TRBD2 covers 12 bases. This CDR3 spans 16 amino acids. J gave up 6 bases and V 2 bases, and 4 bases lay outside the gene matches.

This clonotype was seen a few times. V is TRBV6-5 and J is TRBJ2-7; weak D call: TRBD2 (7 bases). From germline, CDR1 is MNHEY and CDR2 SVGAGI. The V end lost 2 bases, the J end lost 3 bases, and 11 bases lay between the germline ends. The CDR3 contains 14 residues. CDR3 loop: CASSYEGGGYEQYF. The CDR3 DNA follows: TGTGCCAGCAGTTACGAGGGGGGGGGCTACGAGCAGTACTTC.